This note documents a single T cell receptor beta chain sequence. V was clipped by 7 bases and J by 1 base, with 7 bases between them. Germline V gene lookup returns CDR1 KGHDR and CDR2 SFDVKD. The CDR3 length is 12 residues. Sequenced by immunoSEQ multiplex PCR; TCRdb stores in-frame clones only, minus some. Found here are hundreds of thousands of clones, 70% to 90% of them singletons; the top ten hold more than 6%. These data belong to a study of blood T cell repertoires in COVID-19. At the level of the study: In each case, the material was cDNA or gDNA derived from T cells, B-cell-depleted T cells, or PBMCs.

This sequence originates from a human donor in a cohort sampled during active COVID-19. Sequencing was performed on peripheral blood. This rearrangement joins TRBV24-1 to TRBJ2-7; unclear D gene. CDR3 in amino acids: CATSDKSYEQYF. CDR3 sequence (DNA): TGTGCCACCAGCGACAAGTCCTACGAGCAGTACTTC.